This is a list of T cell receptor beta chains from one sample in a study of blood T cell repertoires in COVID-19. Assay: immunoSEQ multiplex PCR; the TCRdb copy retains only in-frame clones and omits some. Among hundreds of thousands of clones listed, around 91% were seen once. The sequenced material came from PBMCs or T cells enriched from blood (not recorded which). These receptors all stem from a woman under 30 who had recovered from COVID-19. The CDR3 runs from the conserved cysteine through the conserved F or W. A D gene is named only where the DNA matches it firmly. A clone size is listed for some rows: how often the clone was seen (once, few, many), or a class if it is expanded.

clone_size	v_call	d_call	j_call	cdr3_aa	cdr3_nt
.	TRBV9	.	TRBJ1-6	CASSVALGSPLHF	TGTGCCAGCAGCGTCGCGTTGGGCTCACCCCTCCACTTT
.	TRBV6-5	TRBD1	TRBJ2-1	CASSPQGASYNEQFF	TGTGCCAGCAGTCCTCAGGGGGCTTCCTACAATGAGCAGTTCTTC
few	TRBV5-1	.	TRBJ1-1	CASSLDLGSGTEAFF	TGCGCCAGCAGCTTGGATCTGGGAAGCGGGACTGAAGCTTTCTTT
once	TRBV19	.	TRBJ1-1	CASSITPFSQGLNTEAFF	TGTGCCAGTAGTATCACCCCCTTTTCACAGGGCCTGAACACTGAAGCTTTCTTT
.	TRBV27	TRBD2	TRBJ2-1	CASSLWLAGNEQFF	TGTGCCAGCAGTTTATGGTTAGCGGGGAATGAGCAGTTCTTC
.	TRBV11-3	TRBD2	TRBJ2-1	CASSDRGVSSYNEQFF	TGTGCCAGCAGTGATCGGGGGGTGAGCTCCTACAATGAGCAGTTCTTC
.	TRBV11-2	.	TRBJ1-1	CASRHGGWGTEAFF	TGTGCCAGCAGACATGGGGGGTGGGGCACTGAAGCTTTCTTT
.	TRBV27	.	TRBJ2-3	CASSRGSRGTDTQYF	TGTGCCAGCAGTAGGGGGTCGAGGGGCACAGATACGCAGTATTTT
.	TRBV6-5	TRBD2	TRBJ2-3	CASSQLAGVADTQYF	TGTGCCAGCAGCCAACTAGCGGGGGTGGCAGATACGCAGTATTTT
once	TRBV18	.	TRBJ2-5	CASSPSLAHPTGETQYF	TGTGCCAGCTCACCGTCGCTAGCTCATCCTACGGGAGAGACCCAGTACTTC
.	TRBV7-6	TRBD2	TRBJ2-3	CASSLKAGGITDTQYF	TGTGCCAGCAGCTTAAAAGCGGGGGGTATAACAGATACGCAGTATTTT
.	TRBV6-2/TRBV6-3	TRBD2	TRBJ2-7	CASSYSMGAGRRQLTSYEQYF	TGTGCCAGCAGTTACTCGATGGGAGCGGGGAGGCGTCAACTTACATCATACGAGCAGTACTTC
.	TRBV2	.	TRBJ1-2	CASSETALGYTF	TGTGCCAGCAGTGAAACAGCCCTAGGCTACACCTTC
.	TRBV6-5	.	TRBJ2-2	CASGTVTGELFF	TGTGCCAGCGGCACAGTCACCGGGGAGCTGTTTTTT
.	TRBV18	TRBD1	TRBJ1-3	CASSPDRGALRNTIYF	TGTGCCAGCTCACCAGACAGGGGAGCGCTGCGAAACACCATATATTTT
.	TRBV5-1	TRBD1	TRBJ1-1	CASSLVQGAAFF	TGCGCCAGCAGCTTGGTGCAGGGGGCTGCTTTCTTT
once	TRBV19	TRBD2	TRBJ2-5	CASSITSAGETQYF	TGTGCCAGTAGCATCACTAGCGCCGGAGAGACCCAGTACTTC
.	TRBV12-3/TRBV12-4	.	TRBJ1-1	CASSPYKNTEAFF	TGTGCCAGCAGTCCATACAAGAACACTGAAGCTTTCTTT
once	TRBV5-1	.	TRBJ2-3	CASSEDRQITDTQYF	TGCGCCAGCAGCGAAGACAGGCAGATCACAGATACGCAGTATTTT
.	TRBV9	TRBD1	TRBJ2-1	CASSVGTTGSNEQFF	TGTGCCAGCAGCGTAGGAACGACAGGGTCCAATGAGCAGTTCTTC
.	TRBV2	.	TRBJ2-3	CASQDSSSTDTQYF	TGTGCCAGCCAAGACAGTTCCAGCACAGATACGCAGTATTTT
.	TRBV25-1	TRBD1	TRBJ2-7	CASRRTGINYEQYF	TGTGCCAGCAGGAGGACAGGGATTAACTACGAGCAGTACTTC
.	TRBV2	.	TRBJ1-5	CASRMEHHSNQPQHF	TGTGCCAGCAGGATGGAGCATCATAGCAATCAGCCCCAGCATTTT
.	TRBV9	.	TRBJ1-1	CASSVARDRDTEAFF	TGTGCCAGCAGCGTAGCAAGAGACCGGGACACTGAAGCTTTCTTT
.	TRBV18	TRBD1	TRBJ2-7	CASSGQYEQYF	TGTGCCAGCTCGGGACAGTACGAGCAGTACTTC
.	TRBV6-5	.	TRBJ2-7	CASSYSTQVKHYEQYF	TGTGCCAGCAGTTACTCGACGCAGGTTAAACACTACGAGCAGTACTTC
.	TRBV5-6	TRBD2	TRBJ2-3	CASSLSGGSGTDTQYF	TGTGCCAGCAGCTTGAGCGGGGGGTCCGGCACAGATACGCAGTATTTT
few	TRBV9	.	TRBJ2-7	CASSGPSYEQYF	TGTGCCAGCAGCGGGCCGTCCTACGAGCAGTACTTC
.	TRBV10-3	.	TRBJ1-2	CAITQGRANYGYTF	TGTGCCATCACTCAAGGGCGGGCGAACTATGGCTACACCTTC
.	TRBV19	.	TRBJ1-2	CASSMERANYGYTF	TGTGCCAGTAGTATGGAGAGGGCAAACTATGGCTACACCTTC
once	TRBV25-1	.	TRBJ1-2	CASSMKSYGYTF	TGTGCCAGCAGCATGAAGAGCTATGGCTACACCTTC
.	TRBV6-5	TRBD1	TRBJ1-1	CASIQTGLNTEAFF	TGTGCCAGCATCCAGACAGGGTTGAACACTGAAGCTTTCTTT
.	TRBV7-9	.	TRBJ1-4	CASSFPPAAQVELFF	TGTGCCAGCAGCTTCCCACCGGCGGCACAGGTGGAACTGTTTTTT
.	TRBV2	.	TRBJ1-1	CASSEAGPTEAFF	TGTGCCAGCAGCGAGGCAGGGCCCACTGAAGCTTTCTTT
.	TRBV7-8	TRBD2	TRBJ2-5	CASIPLGGGRLETQYF	TGTGCCAGCATCCCTCTCGGGGGGGGGCGATTAGAGACCCAGTACTTC
.	TRBV19	.	TRBJ2-7	CASSTVPTYEQYF	TGTGCCAGTAGTACAGTGCCGACCTACGAGCAGTACTTC
once	TRBV28	.	TRBJ1-6	CASNVQGLYSPLHF	TGTGCCAGCAATGTCCAGGGTTTGTATTCACCCCTCCACTTT
.	TRBV5-4	TRBD1	TRBJ2-5	CASSSRQGLETQYF	TGTGCCAGCAGTTCCCGACAGGGCCTAGAGACCCAGTACTTC
.	TRBV4-2	TRBD1	TRBJ2-5	CASSRGGTGDGETQYF	TGTGCCAGCAGCCGGGGGGGGACAGGGGATGGAGAGACCCAGTACTTC
.	TRBV5-4	TRBD2	TRBJ2-5	CASSSGSGGAVETQYF	TGTGCCAGCAGCTCAGGGAGCGGGGGGGCCGTGGAGACCCAGTACTTC
.	TRBV14	TRBD2	TRBJ2-1	CASSQGGGRFF	TGTGCCAGCAGCCAAGGGGGGGGAAGGTTCTTC
.	TRBV28	TRBD1	TRBJ1-2	CASSFSDRGQYYGYTF	TGTGCCAGCAGTTTCTCAGACAGGGGGCAGTACTATGGCTACACCTTC
.	TRBV29-1	.	TRBJ1-2	CSVEDAGTNYGYTF	TGCAGCGTTGAAGATGCAGGTACTAACTATGGCTACACCTTC
.	TRBV3-1/TRBV3-2	TRBD1	TRBJ2-5	CASKTGGVETQYF	TGTGCCAGCAAAACAGGGGGCGTTGAGACCCAGTACTTC
.	TRBV9	.	TRBJ2-6	CASSPRGEYSGANVLTF	TGTGCCAGCAGCCCCAGAGGCGAGTACTCTGGGGCCAACGTCCTGACTTTC
.	TRBV9	.	TRBJ2-5	CASSVALGGQLQETQYF	TGTGCCAGCAGCGTAGCTCTCGGGGGACAGCTCCAAGAGACCCAGTACTTC
.	TRBV5-1	TRBD1	TRBJ2-7	CASRSTTGIDEQYF	TGCGCCAGCAGGTCGACGACAGGGATCGACGAGCAGTACTTC
.	TRBV3-1/TRBV3-2	TRBD1	TRBJ1-2	CASSQGAAGGYGYTF	TGTGCCAGCAGCCAAGGGGCGGCAGGGGGATATGGCTACACCTTC
.	TRBV28	TRBD1	TRBJ2-5	CASSFPTGGFQETQYF	TGTGCCAGCAGTTTTCCGACAGGGGGGTTCCAAGAGACCCAGTACTTC
few	TRBV5-5	TRBD1	TRBJ1-1	CASSRTTGSEAFF	TGTGCCAGCAGCCGTACGACAGGGTCGGAAGCTTTCTTT
many	TRBV7-2	.	TRBJ2-3	CASSPPGRGPTDTQYF	TGTGCCAGCAGCCCCCCTGGGCGGGGGCCCACAGATACGCAGTATTTT
.	TRBV3-1/TRBV3-2	.	TRBJ2-2	CASSQIVGAGELFF	TGTGCCAGCAGCCAAATTGTAGGGGCCGGGGAGCTGTTTTTT